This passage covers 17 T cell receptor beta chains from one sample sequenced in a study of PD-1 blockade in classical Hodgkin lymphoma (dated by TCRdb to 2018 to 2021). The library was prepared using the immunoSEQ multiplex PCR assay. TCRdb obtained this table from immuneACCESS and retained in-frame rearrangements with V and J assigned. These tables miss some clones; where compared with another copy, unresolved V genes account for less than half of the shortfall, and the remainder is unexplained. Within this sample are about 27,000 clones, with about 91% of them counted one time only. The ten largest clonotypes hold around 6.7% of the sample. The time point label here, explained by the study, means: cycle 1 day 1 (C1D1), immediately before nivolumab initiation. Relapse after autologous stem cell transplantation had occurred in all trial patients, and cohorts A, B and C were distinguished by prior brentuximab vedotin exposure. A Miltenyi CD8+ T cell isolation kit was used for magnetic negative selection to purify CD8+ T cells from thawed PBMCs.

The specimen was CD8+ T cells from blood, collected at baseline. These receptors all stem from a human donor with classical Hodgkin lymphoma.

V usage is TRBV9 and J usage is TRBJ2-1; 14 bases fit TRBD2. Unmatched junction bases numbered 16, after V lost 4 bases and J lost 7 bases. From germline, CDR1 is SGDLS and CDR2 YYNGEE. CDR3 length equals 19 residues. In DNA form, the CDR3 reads TGTGCCAGCAGCCCTGCGCAAGGGACTAGCGGGAGTCGGGGAAATGAGCAGTTCTTC. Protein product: CASSPAQGTSGSRGNEQFF.

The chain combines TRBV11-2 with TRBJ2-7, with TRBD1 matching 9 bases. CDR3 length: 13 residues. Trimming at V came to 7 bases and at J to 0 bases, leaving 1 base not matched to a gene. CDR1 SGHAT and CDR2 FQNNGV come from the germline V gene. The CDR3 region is CASKDRGSYEQYF. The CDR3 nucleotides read TGTGCCAGCAAGGACAGGGGCTCCTACGAGCAGTACTTC.

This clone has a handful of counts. The CDR3 sequence is CASSMGGAAEAFF. In DNA, the CDR3 is TGTGCCAGTAGTATGGGAGGGGCCGCTGAAGCTTTCTTT. The gene calls are TRBV19 and TRBJ1-1; D may be TRBD1 (5 bases). There are 13 residues in the CDR3. The V gene's germline CDR1 is LNHDA and CDR2 SQIVND (reference sequence). V lost 3 bases, J lost 6 bases, and 11 bases lay in between.

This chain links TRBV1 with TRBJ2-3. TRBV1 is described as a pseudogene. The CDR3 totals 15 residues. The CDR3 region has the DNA TGCACCAGCAGCCAAGACGGCGAGATTAATGATACGCAGTATTTT. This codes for CTSSQDGEINDTQYF.

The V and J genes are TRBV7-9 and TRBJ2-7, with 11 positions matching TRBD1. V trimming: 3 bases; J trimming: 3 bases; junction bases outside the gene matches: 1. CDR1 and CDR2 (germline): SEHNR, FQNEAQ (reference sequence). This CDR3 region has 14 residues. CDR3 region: CASSFGTGGYEQYF. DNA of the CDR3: TGTGCCAGCAGCTTCGGGACAGGGGGCTACGAGCAGTACTTC. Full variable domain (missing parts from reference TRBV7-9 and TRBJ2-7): DTGVSQNPRHKITKRGQNVTFRCDPISEHNRLYWYRQTLGQGPEFLTYFQNEAQLEKSRLLSDRFSAERPKGSFSTLEIQRTEQGDSAMYLCASSFGTGGYEQYFGPGTRLTVT.

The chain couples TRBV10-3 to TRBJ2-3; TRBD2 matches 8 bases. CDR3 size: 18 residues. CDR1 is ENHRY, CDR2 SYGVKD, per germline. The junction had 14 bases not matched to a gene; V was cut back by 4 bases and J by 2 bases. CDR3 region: CAISVIVLAGNDTDTQYF. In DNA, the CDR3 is TGTGCCATCAGTGTCATAGTGCTAGCGGGTAATGACACAGATACGCAGTATTTT.

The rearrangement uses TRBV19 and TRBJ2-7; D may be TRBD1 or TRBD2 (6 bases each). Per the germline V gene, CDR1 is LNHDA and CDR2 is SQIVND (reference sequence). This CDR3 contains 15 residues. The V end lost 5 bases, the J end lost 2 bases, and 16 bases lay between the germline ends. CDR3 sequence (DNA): TGTGCCAGTAGTGCCACCGGGGGCTTTACCTACGAGCAGTACTTC. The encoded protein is CASSATGGFTYEQYF.

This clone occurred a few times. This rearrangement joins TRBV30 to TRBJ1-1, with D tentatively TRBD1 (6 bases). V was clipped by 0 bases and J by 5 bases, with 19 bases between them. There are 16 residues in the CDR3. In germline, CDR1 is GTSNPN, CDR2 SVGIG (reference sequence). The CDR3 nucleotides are TGTGCCTGGAGTGTAGGGCAGGGGCCAAGGGGTACTGAAGCTTTCTTT. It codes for CAWSVGQGPRGTEAFF. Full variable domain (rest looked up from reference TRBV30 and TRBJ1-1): SQTIHQWPATLVQPVGSPLSLECTVEGTSNPNLYWYRQAAGRGLQLLFYSVGIGQISSEVPQNLSASRPQDRQFILSSKKLLLSDSGFYLCAWSVGQGPRGTEAFFGQGTRLTVV.

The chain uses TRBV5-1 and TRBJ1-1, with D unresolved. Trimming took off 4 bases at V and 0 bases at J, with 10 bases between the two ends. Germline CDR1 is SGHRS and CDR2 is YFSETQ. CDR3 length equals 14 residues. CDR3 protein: CASSVALLNTEAFF. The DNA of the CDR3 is TGCGCCAGCAGCGTAGCCCTTTTGAACACTGAAGCTTTCTTT.

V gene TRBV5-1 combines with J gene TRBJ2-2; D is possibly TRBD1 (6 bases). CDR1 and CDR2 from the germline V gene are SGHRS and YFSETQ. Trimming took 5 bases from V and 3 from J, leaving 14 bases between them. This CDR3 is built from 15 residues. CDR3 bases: TGCGCCAGCAGTTCTAGACAGGCGTACACCGGGGAGCTGTTTTTT. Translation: CASSSRQAYTGELFF.

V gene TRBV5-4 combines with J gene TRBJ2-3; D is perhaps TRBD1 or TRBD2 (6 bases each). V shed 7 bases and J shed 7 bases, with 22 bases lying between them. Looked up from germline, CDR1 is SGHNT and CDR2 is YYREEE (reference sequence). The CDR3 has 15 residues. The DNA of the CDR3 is TGTGCCAGCGGACTAACCGGGACACCAACTCATACGCAGTATTTT. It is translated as CASGLTGTPTHTQYF.

The CDR3 region has the DNA TGTGCCAGCAGGCGACAGGTGGATGAGCAGTTCTTC. Protein sequence: CASRRQVDEQFF. This chain joins TRBV27 and TRBJ2-1, with D possibly TRBD1 on 6 matching bases. Germline lookup yields CDR1 MNHEY and CDR2 SMNVEV (reference sequence). The CDR3 sequence is 12 residues long. V lost 6 bases, J lost 8 bases, and 11 bases lay in between.

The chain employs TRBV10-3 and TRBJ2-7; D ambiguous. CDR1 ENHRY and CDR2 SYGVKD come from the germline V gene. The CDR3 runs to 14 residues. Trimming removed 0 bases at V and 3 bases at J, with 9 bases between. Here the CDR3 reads CAISESSGNYEQYF. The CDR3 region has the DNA TGTGCCATCAGTGAGTCGTCTGGGAACTACGAGCAGTACTTC.

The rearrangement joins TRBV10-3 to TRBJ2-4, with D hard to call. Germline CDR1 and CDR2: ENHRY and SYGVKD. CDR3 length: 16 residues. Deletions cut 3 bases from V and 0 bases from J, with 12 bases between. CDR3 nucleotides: TGTGCCATCAGTGAACGCGGCCCCTTAGCCAAAAACATTCAGTACTTC. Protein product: CAISERGPLAKNIQYF.

In nucleotides, the CDR3 is TGCGCCAGCAGCCAAGGGGATTACCCAGGGGGGGAACAAGAGACCCAGTACTTC. The encoded protein is CASSQGDYPGGEQETQYF. This chain connects TRBV4-1 to TRBJ2-5; D is tentatively TRBD1 or TRBD2 (7 bases each). CDR3 length: 18 amino acids. Germline V gene data show CDR1 as MGHRA and CDR2 as YSYEKL. Trimming took off 1 base at V and 2 bases at J, with 20 bases between the two ends.

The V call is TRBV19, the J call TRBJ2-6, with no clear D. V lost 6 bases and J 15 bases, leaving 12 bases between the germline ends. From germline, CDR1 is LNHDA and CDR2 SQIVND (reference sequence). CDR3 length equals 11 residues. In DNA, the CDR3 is TGTGCCAGTAGCCTTCCAGGCGACCTGACTTTC. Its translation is CASSLPGDLTF.

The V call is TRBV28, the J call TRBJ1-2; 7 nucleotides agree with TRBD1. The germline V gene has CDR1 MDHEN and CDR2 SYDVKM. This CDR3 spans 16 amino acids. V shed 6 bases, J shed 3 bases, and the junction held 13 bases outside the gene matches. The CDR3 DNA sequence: TGTGCCAGCAGCCCAAACAGGGGCCTATATGACTATGGCTACACCTTC. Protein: CASSPNRGLYDYGYTF.